This note documents a single T cell receptor (beta chain) sequence. The data were taken from a study of blood T cells in healthy people across ages. The overall study: Using template switching, researchers captured about one barcoded beta molecule for each two T cells.

Between the trimmed V and J ends, which lost 7 bases and 2 bases, there was a span of 20 bases. The germline V gene encodes CDR1 MDHEN and CDR2 SYDVKM. The CDR3 spans 16 residues. A J-beta primer mix and a sample-barcoded 5' primer were used in a second PCR of about 7 to 12 cycles. TCRdb re-called the 5' RACE reads with MiXCR, one entry per CDR3 protein. The sample contains approximately 690,000 distinct CDR3 sequences, 58% of which appear only once. The receptor comes from a man aged 55-75 years in good health. The chain is built from TRBV28 and TRBJ1-2; maybe TRBD1 (5 bases). Sequenced material: blood. DNA of the CDR3: TGTGCCAGCATCCCTTTCACAGGCGTCGCAAACTATGGCTACACCTTC. Its protein product is CASIPFTGVANYGYTF.